Listed below are T cell receptor beta chains from one sample, sequenced in a study of radiotherapy plus CTLA-4 blockade in lung cancer. TCRdb's copy holds only in-frame clones and misses some; the assay was immunoSEQ multiplex PCR. The profile covers more than 9,500 clones, with around 84% appearing a single time and 25% to 35% taken by the ten largest. The sequences come from peripheral blood, collected from a patient treated with radiotherapy plus ipilimumab. All receptors come from a human donor with non-small cell lung cancer that progressed on radiotherapy plus ipilimumab. Each CDR3 is given with its conserved first and last residue. A D gene is named only where the DNA matches it firmly. Clone size is stated in some rows and not others, as once, few, many or a class when expanded.

TRBV19,TRBD2,-,TRBJ2-7,TGTGCCAGTAGTCCCCGCGGGGGGGAGGCCCCCTACGAGCAGTACTTC,CASSPRGGEAPYEQYF
TRBV6-1,-,-,TRBJ1-2,TGTGCCAGCAGAAAGGACAGTGGCGGCTACACCTTC,CASRKDSGGYTF
TRBV2,-,-,TRBJ1-5,TGTGCCAGCAGTGCGGGCAGGAGGGCGAGCAATCAGCCCCAGCATTTT,CASSAGRRASNQPQHF
TRBV5-1,-,-,TRBJ1-1,TGCGCCAGCAGCTTGGACAGTGAAGCTTTCTTT,CASSLDSEAFF
TRBV7-2,-,-,TRBJ2-5,TGTGCCAGCAGCTCCTCAAATCCTCTAGTTCTACGGCAAGAGACCCAGTACTTC,CASSSSNPLVLRQETQYF
TRBV19,-,few,TRBJ2-2,TGTGCCAGTAGTAGGTGGGGGAGCACCGGGGAGCTGTTTTTT,CASSRWGSTGELFF
TRBV11-2,-,-,TRBJ2-5,TGTGCCAGCAGCTTGGGCTTTAAAGAGACCCAGTACTTC,CASSLGFKETQYF
TRBV2,-,-,TRBJ1-5,TGTGCCAGCAACTCAGGGGATGGCAATCAGCCCCAGCATTTT,CASNSGDGNQPQHF
TRBV2,TRBD2,-,TRBJ2-5,TGTGCCAGCAGGGCCCTGGGGGGGTTCCAAGAGACCCAGTACTTC,CASRALGGFQETQYF
TRBV5-1,TRBD2,-,TRBJ2-5,TGCGCCAGCAGCTTGGGCTGGTCTAGGGAGGGGCCATCCGAGACCCAGTACTTC,CASSLGWSREGPSETQYF
TRBV7-9,-,-,TRBJ1-1,TGTGCCAGCACCCTCCGGGACACGGATGAAGCTTTCTTT,CASTLRDTDEAFF
TRBV19,-,few,TRBJ1-3,TGTGCCAGTAAACCGGACACGGTTGGAAACACCATATATTTT,CASKPDTVGNTIYF
TRBV5-1,TRBD2,-,TRBJ2-1,TGCGCCAGCAGCTTCGTCTTTAGCGGGGGGGCTGTCTATGAGCAGTTCTTC,CASSFVFSGGAVYEQFF
TRBV29-1,TRBD1,-,TRBJ1-1,TGCAGCGTTAAGCCAGGGGGTCCTGAAGCTTTCTTT,CSVKPGGPEAFF
TRBV4-2,-,-,TRBJ1-1,TGTGCCAGCAGCCAAGATTCTGGGCAAGGGAGGAACACTGAAGCTTTCTTT,CASSQDSGQGRNTEAFF
TRBV6-5,TRBD1,-,TRBJ2-3,TGTGCCAGCAGTACAGGGGTGTCGGCAGATACGCAGTATTTT,CASSTGVSADTQYF
TRBV7-8,-,-,TRBJ2-1,TGTGCCAGCAGCTTGGACTGGAATGAGCAGTTCTTC,CASSLDWNEQFF
TRBV30,-,-,TRBJ1-6,TGTGCCTGGAGGAACCGGAAAAGGGATAATTCACCCCTCCACTTT,CAWRNRKRDNSPLHF
TRBV4-3,-,-,TRBJ1-4,TGCGCCAGCAGCCAAGCTTTAGGGGGTAATGAAAAACTGTTTTTT,CASSQALGGNEKLFF
TRBV7-9,TRBD1,-,TRBJ1-6,TGTGCCAGCAGCTTAGAGACAGGGGATAATTCACCCCTCCACTTT,CASSLETGDNSPLHF
TRBV7-2,-,-,TRBJ1-1,TGTGCCAGCAGCCCGTGGGACATTCGGAACACTGAAGCTTTCTTT,CASSPWDIRNTEAFF
TRBV21-1,-,-,TRBJ2-7,TGTGCCAGCAGCCCAGGACGGGAACAAAAATCCTACGAGCAGTACTTC,CASSPGREQKSYEQYF
TRBV4-2,-,-,TRBJ2-7,TGTGCCAGCAGCCAAGATGCGTCCTCCGGCTCCGAGCAGTACTTC,CASSQDASSGSEQYF
TRBV5-1,TRBD2,-,TRBJ2-3,TGCGCCAGCAGCTTGCAGGCTAGCGGGGGGAGCACAGATACGCAGTATTTT,CASSLQASGGSTDTQYF
TRBV6-5,-,-,TRBJ2-7,TGTGCCAGCAGCGCAGCGACCTACGAGCAGTACTTC,CASSAATYEQYF
TRBV11-2,-,-,TRBJ1-1,TGTGCCAGCAGCTATAATTACCTTGAAGCTTTCTTT,CASSYNYLEAFF
TRBV11-2,-,-,TRBJ2-7,TGTGCCAGCAGCTCCTTCCGGGCGGCGGCCAAGCAGTACTTC,CASSSFRAAAKQYF
TRBV2,-,-,TRBJ1-5,TGTGCCAGCAGCTCTAGTACAGAAAGCAATCAGCCCCAGCATTTT,CASSSSTESNQPQHF
TRBV7-9,-,-,TRBJ1-5,TGTGCCAGCAGCTCAGGGCGGGGGCTTTATAGCAATCAGCCCCAGCATTTT,CASSSGRGLYSNQPQHF
TRBV25-1,-,-,TRBJ2-4,TGTGCCAGCAGTGAATATGGGGCGCGAGACATTCAGTACTTC,CASSEYGARDIQYF
TRBV4-2,-,-,TRBJ1-1,TGTGCCAGCAGCCAAGAACAGGGAGTAGCTTTCTTT,CASSQEQGVAFF
TRBV7-8,TRBD1,-,TRBJ2-7,TGTGCCAGCAGCCCCTGGGACAGGGATGGGACCTACGAGCAGTACTTC,CASSPWDRDGTYEQYF
TRBV7-2,TRBD1,few,TRBJ2-3,TGTGCCAGCAGCATCAGCCCGGGACAGGGAACAGATACGCAGTATTTT,CASSISPGQGTDTQYF
TRBV7-9,-,-,TRBJ1-2,TGTGCCAGCACCCTCAACCGGGACTCAAAAATGGGGGGCTACACCTTC,CASTLNRDSKMGGYTF
TRBV19,TRBD1,-,TRBJ2-4,TGTGCCAGTAGTATGGGGAGGGACAGGGTGGCTCAGTACTTC,CASSMGRDRVAQYF
TRBV4-3,-,-,TRBJ1-1,TGCGCCAGCAGCCAAGATCTGGACCGTGAAGCTTTCTTT,CASSQDLDREAFF
TRBV7-2,TRBD1,-,TRBJ1-2,TGTGCCAGCAGCACAACAGGGGGCGCTGGCTATGGCTACACCTTC,CASSTTGGAGYGYTF
TRBV5-6,-,-,TRBJ1-6,TGTGCCAGCAGCTTGGATCGGGGGGCCTATAATTCACCCCTCCACTTT,CASSLDRGAYNSPLHF
TRBV10-3,TRBD1,-,TRBJ2-5,TGTGCCATCAGACCGGGACAGGGGATCGGGGAGGAGACCCAGTACTTC,CAIRPGQGIGEETQYF
TRBV7-4,TRBD2,-,TRBJ2-7,TGTGCCAGCAGCTCAGCGCGGGGGGCCCCCTACGAGCAGTACTTC,CASSSARGAPYEQYF
TRBV11-2,-,-,TRBJ2-6,TGTGCCAGCAGCCTAGGTCCAACAAGCAACCAAAGTCGGGCCAACGTCCTGACTTTC,CASSLGPTSNQSRANVLTF
TRBV6-1,TRBD2,-,TRBJ2-2,TGTGCCAGCAGGGGGCTAGCGGGGTCCGGGGAGCTGTTTTTT,CASRGLAGSGELFF
TRBV5-1,-,once,TRBJ2-7,TGCGCCAGCAGCTTGTTAGGGGCAGGGTCCTACGAGCAGTACTTC,CASSLLGAGSYEQYF
TRBV4-1,-,-,TRBJ2-5,TGCGCCAGCAGCCAAGACCGGACTGTCCAAGAGACCCAGTACTTC,CASSQDRTVQETQYF
TRBV14,-,-,TRBJ1-1,TGTGCCAGCAGCCAAGATTCGGTGAACACTGAAGCTTTCTTT,CASSQDSVNTEAFF
TRBV12-5,-,-,TRBJ2-1,TGTGCTAGTGGTTTGGGGAAGGATGAGCAGTTCTTC,CASGLGKDEQFF
TRBV7-8,-,-,TRBJ2-3,TGTGCCAGCAGCTACGACAGTGGGGGCACAGATACGCAGTATTTT,CASSYDSGGTDTQYF
TRBV6-5,-,-,TRBJ1-1,TGTGCCAGCACCGACAGGTTGAACACTGAAGCTTTCTTT,CASTDRLNTEAFF
TRBV27,-,-,TRBJ1-4,TGTGCCAGCAGTTTAAGGGGGGGTAATGAAAAACTGTTTTTT,CASSLRGGNEKLFF
TRBV25-1,TRBD1,-,TRBJ2-1,TGTGCCAGCAGTGGGACAGGGCCGAACAATGAGCAGTTCTTC,CASSGTGPNNEQFF
TRBV9,TRBD1,-,TRBJ1-4,TGTGCCAGCGGACAGGGAGAAAGGGAAAAACTGTTTTTT,CASGQGEREKLFF
TRBV6-6,TRBD1,-,TRBJ1-5,TGTGCCAGCAGTTTCTCAGGGGGCGATCAGCCCCAGCATTTT,CASSFSGGDQPQHF